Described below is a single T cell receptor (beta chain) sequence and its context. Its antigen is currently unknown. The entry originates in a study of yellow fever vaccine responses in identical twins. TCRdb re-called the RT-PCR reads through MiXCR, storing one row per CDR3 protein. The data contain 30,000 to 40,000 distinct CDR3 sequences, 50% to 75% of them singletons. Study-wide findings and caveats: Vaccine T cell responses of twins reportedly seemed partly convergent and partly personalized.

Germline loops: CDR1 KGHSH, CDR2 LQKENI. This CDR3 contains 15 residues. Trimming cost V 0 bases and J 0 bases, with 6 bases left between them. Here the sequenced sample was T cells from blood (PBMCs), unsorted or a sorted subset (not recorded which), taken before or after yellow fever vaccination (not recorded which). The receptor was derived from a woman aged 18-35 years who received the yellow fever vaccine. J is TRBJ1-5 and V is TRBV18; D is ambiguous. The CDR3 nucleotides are TGTGCCAGCTCACCACCGGGAGATAGCAATCAGCCCCAGCATTTT. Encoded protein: CASSPPGDSNQPQHF.